What follows are 23 T cell receptor beta chains derived from one specimen sequenced in a study of blood T cell repertoires in COVID-19. TCRdb's table, derived via immunoSEQ multiplex PCR, lists solely in-frame clones and lacks some. The profile shows 54,000 or so clones, around nine tenths of them singletons. Sequencing input: peripheral blood. These receptors originate from a human donor in a cohort sampled during active COVID-19.

This clone was observed a handful of times. The DNA of the CDR3 is TGCGCCAGCAGCCAGATTGACAGGGTGGAGGGAAACACCATATATTTT. Protein product: CASSQIDRVEGNTIYF. The chain is built from TRBV4-1 and TRBJ1-3, with 7 bases fitting TRBD1. The germline V gene has CDR1 MGHRA and CDR2 YSYEKL. Trimming took 3 bases from V and 4 from J; bases not matched to a gene: 9. This CDR3 is built from 16 residues.

The V gene is TRBV28, the J gene TRBJ2-1; 8 bases are shared with TRBD1. This CDR3 is built from 14 residues. V lost 5 bases, J lost 4 bases, and 4 bases stayed unmatched. Germline CDR1 reads MDHEN; CDR2 reads SYDVKM. The CDR3 DNA is TGTGCCAGCAGTCCCGGGACAGGTTACAATGAGCAGTTCTTC. Protein sequence: CASSPGTGYNEQFF.

The chain uses TRBV7-9 and TRBJ2-7, with 8 bases aligning to TRBD1. Germline trimming cut 5 bases from V and 6 bases from J; bases unmatched to any gene: 12. This CDR3 contains 15 residues. Germline V CDR1 and CDR2: SEHNR, FQNEAQ (reference sequence). The CDR3 region has the DNA TGTGCCAGCAGCCCGAGGGCGGACAGGGTCCTCGAGCAGTACTTC. Its protein product is CASSPRADRVLEQYF.

The gene calls are TRBV14 and TRBJ2-2; 9 bases are a match to TRBD2. V lost 5 bases to trimming and J lost 7 bases; unmatched junction nucleotides: 11. This CDR3 has 16 residues. Germline-derived CDR1 and CDR2 are SGHDN and FVKESK. CDR3 protein: CASSSHRGGDIGELFF. CDR3 bases: TGTGCCAGCAGCTCCCACCGCGGGGGGGATATCGGGGAGCTGTTTTTT.

This clone occurred a few times. The CDR3 coding sequence is TGTGCCAGCACTCAGACAGCGCAGAGTCCCCAGCATTTT. Protein: CASTQTAQSPQHF. This chain uses TRBV7-9 with TRBJ1-5, with D perhaps TRBD1 (5 bases). The CDR3 runs to 13 residues. V was trimmed by 7 bases and J by 10 bases, leaving 17 bases between them. CDR1 and CDR2 (germline): SEHNR, FQNEAQ (reference sequence).

The CDR3, as DNA: TGTGCCAGCAGCCCCACCCTTTTAGCGGGAAGGAACACCGGGGAGCTGTTTTTT. Protein product: CASSPTLLAGRNTGELFF. This chain joins TRBV7-3 and TRBJ2-2; 8 bases are shared with TRBD2. The V segment lost 5 bases and the J segment 1 base; nucleotides outside the gene matches: 12. The V gene's germline CDR1 is SGHTA and CDR2 FQGTGA. The CDR3 has 18 residues.

This clone occurred a few times. The chain recombines TRBV19 with TRBJ1-2, with 7 bases that match TRBD1. Germline V gene data show CDR1 as LNHDA and CDR2 as SQIVND (reference sequence). CDR3 length: 14 residues. With 5 bases clipped from V and 7 bases from J, the junction kept 10 bases outside the gene matches. The CDR3 here is CASSPRTGPRGYTF. CDR3 DNA sequence: TGTGCCAGTAGTCCTCGGACAGGCCCCCGTGGCTACACCTTC.

The chain uses TRBV19 and TRBJ1-6; D remains unclear. The CDR3 is 16 residues long. Trimming shortened V by 0 bases and J by 9 bases, and 15 bases separated the two germline ends. CDR1 is LNHDA and CDR2 is SQIVND in the germline V gene (reference sequence). CDR3 coding DNA: TGTGCCAGTAGTATAGACCACGCCGCGTTTAGTTCACCCCTCCACTTT. Protein product: CASSIDHAAFSSPLHF.

The chain links TRBV5-1 to TRBJ1-3; 9 bases match TRBD1. CDR3 length: 15 amino acids. J lost 4 bases, V lost 4 bases, and 6 bases had no gene match. Germline lookup yields CDR1 SGHRS and CDR2 YFSETQ. CDR3 sequence: CASSLRTGDGNTIYF. DNA for the CDR3: TGCGCCAGCAGCCTAAGGACAGGGGACGGAAACACCATATATTTT.

In DNA, the CDR3 is TGTGCCAGCAGCTTCAGCTCCTACGAGCAGTACTTC. Its protein is CASSFSSYEQYF. The J gene is TRBJ2-7, the V gene TRBV7-9, with no clear D. V lost 3 bases and J lost 0, with 3 bases in between. CDR1 is SEHNR and CDR2 is FQNEAQ in the germline V gene (reference sequence). The CDR3 is 12 residues long.

This clone appeared a few times. The V gene is TRBV4-3, the J gene TRBJ2-5; 8 nucleotides match TRBD2. The CDR3 length is 13 residues. CDR1 is LGHNA, CDR2 YSLEER, per germline. Germline trimming cut 0 bases from V and 12 bases from J; bases unmatched to any gene: 6. CDR3 DNA: TGCGCCAGCAGCCAAGAGCCCAGGACTAGCAAGTACTTC. Translation: CASSQEPRTSKYF.

The V gene is TRBV4-3, the J gene TRBJ1-3; unclear D gene. Germline assignment: CDR1 LGHNA and CDR2 YSLEER. The CDR3 contains 13 residues. V shed 2 bases and J shed 9 bases, with 11 bases lying between them. This CDR3 reads CASSQREMGTIYF. CDR3 sequence (DNA): TGCGCCAGCAGCCAACGGGAAATGGGCACCATATATTTT.

The CDR3 spells CAWSVLGVYNEQFF. CDR3 nucleotide sequence: TGTGCCTGGAGTGTACTTGGAGTATACAATGAGCAGTTCTTC. This sequence joins TRBV30 and TRBJ2-1; unclear D gene. The CDR3 runs 14 residues. From germline, CDR1 is GTSNPN and CDR2 SVGIG (reference sequence). V was cut by 0 bases and J by 4 bases, with 10 bases left in between.

The chain recombines TRBV30 with TRBJ1-5; TRBD1 matches at 7 bases. The J segment lost 7 bases and the V segment lost 7 bases, leaving 7 bases of the junction unmatched. This CDR3 region has 12 residues. Germline loops: CDR1 GTSNPN, CDR2 SVGIG (reference sequence). The chain's CDR3 is CASSRGEQPQHF. CDR3 DNA: TGTGCCTCATCCAGGGGGGAACAGCCCCAGCATTTT.

This chain connects TRBV10-1 to TRBJ2-1; TRBD2 aligns across 7 bases. The CDR3 extends over 15 amino acids. The V gene's germline CDR1 is WNHNN and CDR2 SYGVQD (reference sequence). The trim removed 3 bases at V and 7 bases at J, leaving 9 bases unmatched. The CDR3 DNA reads as TGCGCCAGCAGTGATCTGGCGGGAGTGGGGAATGAGCAGTTCTTC. Its protein product is CASSDLAGVGNEQFF.

The genes are TRBV5-1 and TRBJ2-7; 8 nucleotides align to TRBD2. After removal of 5 bases from V and 0 bases from J, the junction contained 4 bases not matched to a gene. There are 14 residues in the CDR3. The V gene's germline CDR1 is SGHRS and CDR2 YFSETQ. DNA for the CDR3: TGCGCCAGCAGAGCGGGAGCTTCCTCCTACGAGCAGTACTTC. Amino acid sequence: CASRAGASSYEQYF.

V and J are TRBV6-5 and TRBJ1-1, with 10 bases lining up with TRBD1. This CDR3 contains 13 residues. Germline CDR1 is MNHEY and CDR2 is SVGAGI. The J segment lost 9 bases and the V segment lost 5 bases, leaving 6 bases of the junction unmatched. CDR3 sequence reads: CASSLRDRGKAFF. The CDR3 nucleotides read TGTGCCAGCAGTCTCCGGGACAGGGGAAAAGCTTTCTTT.

The CDR3 DNA follows: TGTGCCAGCAGCCAAAGCGGGGGGAACACCGGGGAGCTGTTTTTT. This translates into CASSQSGGNTGELFF. This rearrangement joins TRBV5-4 to TRBJ2-2; TRBD2 matches 8 bases. This CDR3 has 15 residues. The V gene's germline CDR1 is SGHNT and CDR2 YYREEE (reference sequence). After removal of 4 bases from V and 1 base from J, the junction contained 3 bases not matched to a gene.

This chain joins TRBV7-2 and TRBJ2-2; the D gene is possibly TRBD2 (6 bases). CDR1 SGHTA and CDR2 FQGNSA come from the germline V gene. Trimming stripped 6 bases from V and 4 bases from J, with 9 bases between. The CDR3 has 13 amino acids. The CDR3 protein is CASRGGLTGELFF. CDR3 sequence (DNA): TGTGCCAGCAGGGGGGGACTCACCGGGGAGCTGTTTTTT.

The rearrangement links TRBV7-9 to TRBJ2-2, with 9 positions matching TRBD1. Germline-derived CDR1 and CDR2 are SEHNR and FQNEAQ (reference sequence). The V segment lost 3 bases and the J segment 3 bases; nucleotides outside the gene matches: 5. This CDR3 region has 16 residues. CDR3 nucleotides: TGTGCCAGCAGCTTGGACAGGGGTAAGGACACCGGGGAGCTGTTTTTT. It encodes CASSLDRGKDTGELFF. The full variable domain, with the rest looked up from reference TRBV7-9 and TRBJ2-2, is DTGVSQNPRHKITKRGQNVTFRCDPISEHNRLYWYRQTLGQGPEFLTYFQNEAQLEKSRLLSDRFSAERPKGSFSTLEIQRTEQGDSAMYLCASSLDRGKDTGELFFGEGSRLTVL.

This clone was observed a few times. The chain links TRBV10-1 to TRBJ2-1; D may be TRBD1 (6 bases). V dropped 3 bases and J dropped 15 bases, with 9 bases sitting between them. The germline V gene encodes CDR1 WNHNN and CDR2 SYGVQD (reference sequence). The CDR3 runs 10 residues. As DNA, the CDR3 is TGCGCCAGCAGTGATGGGGGCCGGTTCTTC. Encoded protein: CASSDGGRFF.

The chain uses TRBV10-3 and TRBJ2-7; TRBD2 matches at 7 bases. CDR3 length equals 15 residues. CDR1 and CDR2 from the germline V gene are ENHRY and SYGVKD. After removal of 3 bases from V and 4 bases from J, the junction contained 9 bases not matched to a gene. CDR3 amino acids: CAISDMTGGRYEQYF. The CDR3 DNA follows: TGTGCCATCAGTGACATGACGGGAGGTCGTTACGAGCAGTACTTC.

This chain links TRBV2 with TRBJ1-1; perhaps TRBD1 as D (5 bases). The CDR3 length is 15 residues. V lost 6 bases to trimming and J lost 1 base, with 15 bases between them. Germline CDR1 and CDR2: SNHLY and FYNNEI. The CDR3 region is CASRDSRASNTEAFF. CDR3 sequence (DNA): TGTGCCAGCAGAGATAGCAGGGCATCGAACACTGAAGCTTTCTTT.